The 25 T cell receptor beta chains reported below all come from one sample, sequenced in a study of T cell responses to AZD1222 COVID-19 vaccine. Assay: immunoSEQ multiplex PCR; the TCRdb copy retains only in-frame clones and omits some. The table lists approximately 100,000 clones, 90% of them singletons. Sequencing was performed on peripheral blood, taken 28 days after the second AZD1222 dose. These receptors were collected from an adult who received the AZD1222 COVID-19 vaccine.

The chain has TRBV27 and TRBJ2-7; maybe TRBD2 (5 bases). CDR1 MNHEY and CDR2 SMNVEV come from the germline V gene (reference sequence). This CDR3 is 15 amino acids long. Trimming stripped 5 bases from V and 3 bases from J, with 17 bases between. The CDR3 DNA reads as TGTGCCAGCAGTGAAAGGGCGGGCAGGAGCTACGAGCAGTACTTC. Its protein is CASSERAGRSYEQYF.

J is TRBJ1-2 and V is TRBV2, with D uncertain. Trimming shortened V by 4 bases and J by 1 base, and 7 bases separated the two germline ends. From germline, CDR1 is SNHLY and CDR2 FYNNEI. The CDR3 has 13 residues. CDR3 nucleotides: TGTGCCAGCAGTGTCGTGGATAACTATGGCTACACCTTC. Translation gives CASSVVDNYGYTF.

The chain joins TRBV3-1 (or the pseudogene TRBV3-2) to TRBJ1-6; no firm D call. The V gene lost 1 base and the J gene lost 10 bases, with 14 bases spanning the gap. The CDR3 is made up of 15 amino acids. The V gene's germline CDR1 is LGHDT and CDR2 YNNKEL (reference sequence). DNA for the CDR3: TGTGCCAGCAGCCAAGGGTTAGCGGAGTACTCACCCCTCCACTTT. Translated, it gives CASSQGLAEYSPLHF.

This chain links TRBV5-6 with TRBJ1-3; D is unresolved. Trimming cost V 2 bases and J 3 bases, with 3 bases left between them. CDR3 size: 12 residues. Germline V gene sequence: CDR1 SGHDT, CDR2 YYEEEE. The CDR3 sequence: CASSFFGNTIYF. CDR3 nucleotide sequence: TGTGCCAGCAGCTTTTTTGGAAACACCATATATTTT. The whole variable domain, remainder taken from reference TRBV5-6 and TRBJ1-3, is DAGVTQSPTHLIKTRGQQVTLRCSPKSGHDTVSWYQQALGQGPQFIFQYYEEEERQRGNFPDRFSGHQFPNYSSELNVNALLLGDSALYLCASSFFGNTIYFGEGSWLTVV.

This clone is a singleton in its sample. The chain combines TRBV19 with TRBJ1-2; D gene uncertain. The ends were cut back, 4 bases at V and 8 bases at J, with 8 bases in the middle. This CDR3 spans 11 amino acids. Germline V gene sequence: CDR1 LNHDA, CDR2 SQIVND (reference sequence). CDR3 sequence (DNA): TGTGCCAGTAGTACGGCCGGGGGCTACACCTTC. Translating gives CASSTAGGYTF.

The chain joins TRBV28 to TRBJ1-2; 7 nucleotides match TRBD1. The V segment lost 2 bases and the J segment 7 bases; nucleotides outside the gene matches: 10. In germline, CDR1 is MDHEN, CDR2 SYDVKM. This CDR3 comprises 15 residues. The CDR3 sequence is CASSLPGSQGVGYTF. As DNA, the CDR3 is TGTGCCAGCAGTTTACCCGGGAGTCAGGGGGTTGGCTACACCTTC.

DNA for the CDR3: TGTGCCAGCAGTTACGACGGCTATAGCAATCAGCCCCAGCATTTT. Translating it yields CASSYDGYSNQPQHF. The rearrangement links TRBV6-5 to TRBJ1-5; no clear D gene. Germline V CDR1 and CDR2: MNHEY, SVGAGI. The V gene lost 2 bases and the J gene lost 0 bases, with 8 bases spanning the gap. The CDR3 sequence is 15 residues long.

The rearrangement uses TRBV7-2 and TRBJ1-5, with no clear D. The germline V gene encodes CDR1 SGHTA and CDR2 FQGNSA. This CDR3 comprises 12 residues. V lost 1 base and J 7 bases, leaving 5 bases between the germline ends. The CDR3 loop is CASSLGGQPQHF. CDR3 DNA sequence: TGTGCCAGCAGCTTAGGGGGACAGCCCCAGCATTTT.

This clone was observed a single time. This chain connects TRBV7-9 to TRBJ1-1; D ambiguous. V lost 7 bases to trimming and J lost 3 bases, with 6 bases between them. Germline V gives CDR1 SEHNR, CDR2 FQNEAQ (reference sequence). The CDR3 extends over 11 amino acids. The CDR3 protein is CASTRDTEAFF. The CDR3 region has the DNA TGTGCCAGCACTAGGGACACTGAAGCTTTCTTT.

The chain combines TRBV28 with TRBJ1-5; TRBD1 matches 8 bases. The length of the CDR3 is 14 residues. Germline trimming cut 5 bases from V and 7 bases from J; bases unmatched to any gene: 7. Germline CDR1 reads MDHEN; CDR2 reads SYDVKM. The chain's CDR3 is CASSLDRVEQPQHF. Written as DNA, the CDR3 is TGTGCCAGCAGTCTGGACAGGGTCGAGCAGCCCCAGCATTTT. Full variable domain (outside the CDR3, taken from reference TRBV28 and TRBJ1-5): DVKVTQSSRYLVKRTGEKVFLECVQDMDHENMFWYRQDPGLGLRLIYFSYDVKMKEKGDIPEGYSVSREKKERFSLILESASTNQTSMYLCASSLDRVEQPQHFGDGTRLSIL.

The J gene is TRBJ2-7, the V gene TRBV5-5; TRBD1 is a possible D gene (5 bases). V lost 0 bases and J 4 bases, leaving 8 bases between the germline ends. Germline CDR1 is SGHKS and CDR2 is YYEKEE (reference sequence). The CDR3 loop spans 13 amino acids. In DNA, the CDR3 is TGTGCCAGCAGCTTGGGATGGACATACGAGCAGTACTTC. The encoded protein is CASSLGWTYEQYF.

This chain links TRBV2 with TRBJ2-2; D gene uncertain. The CDR3 totals 15 residues. CDR1 and CDR2 (germline): SNHLY, FYNNEI. V dropped 2 bases and J dropped 6 bases, with 13 bases sitting between them. The CDR3 is CASSEFMGEAGELFF. The CDR3 bases are TGTGCCAGCAGTGAATTCATGGGTGAGGCCGGGGAGCTGTTTTTT.

This sequence joins TRBV6-2 or TRBV6-3 and TRBJ2-2; D might be TRBD2 (5 bases). V lost 2 bases and J 3 bases, leaving 10 bases between the germline ends. Germline-derived CDR1 and CDR2 are MNHEY and SVGEGT. The CDR3 totals 15 residues. The CDR3 DNA follows: TGTGCCAGCAGTTACGAGGGCGCGGACACCGGGGAGCTGTTTTTT. Translated: CASSYEGADTGELFF.

This sequence joins TRBV18 and TRBJ1-2; no firm D call. Trimming stripped 2 bases from V and 8 bases from J, with 12 bases between. The germline gives CDR1 KGHSH, CDR2 LQKENI. The CDR3 totals 13 residues. The CDR3 is CASSPNAPSGYTF. The CDR3 DNA reads as TGTGCCAGCTCACCAAACGCGCCAAGCGGCTACACCTTC.

The chain has TRBV7-3 and TRBJ2-5; D is unclear. Germline V gene lookup returns CDR1 SGHTA and CDR2 FQGTGA. Trimming pared 1 base from V and 5 bases from J, leaving 8 bases between. The CDR3 has 13 residues. CDR3 DNA: TGTGCCAGCAGCTTAAGGGGTAGCGAGACCCAGTACTTC. This gives the protein CASSLRGSETQYF.

The rearrangement links TRBV28 to TRBJ1-1; perhaps TRBD1 as D (6 bases). V gave up 2 bases and J gave up 7 bases, with 17 bases separating them. Per germline, CDR1 MDHEN and CDR2 SYDVKM. The CDR3 totals 15 residues. The DNA of the CDR3 is TGTGCCAGCAGTTTAGGGGGACATGCCCCTATTGAAGCTTTCTTT. The encoded protein is CASSLGGHAPIEAFF.

The chain employs TRBV10-3 and TRBJ2-2; no definite D call. The V and J ends lost 6 bases and 5 bases respectively, with 13 bases between them. Germline CDR1 ENHRY, CDR2 SYGVKD. The CDR3 totals 14 residues. The CDR3 protein is CAISLTGPTGELFF. The CDR3 DNA is TGTGCCATCAGCCTGACGGGCCCGACCGGGGAGCTGTTTTTT.

This chain connects TRBV24-1 to TRBJ2-2; 8 positions match TRBD1. The CDR3 covers 14 residues. V lost 9 bases, J lost 5 bases, and 7 bases stayed unmatched. CDR1 KGHDR and CDR2 SFDVKD come from the germline V gene. CDR3 DNA sequence: TGTGCCACCTCAGGGGGCGGTCGGACCGGGGAGCTGTTTTTT. Amino acid sequence: CATSGGGRTGELFF.

This clone was found a few times. The CDR3 loop is CASSLVRLAGGNEQFF. The DNA for the CDR3 is TGTGCCAGCAGTTTAGTCAGGCTAGCGGGGGGGAATGAGCAGTTCTTC. The gene calls are TRBV27 and TRBJ2-1; 12 nucleotides align to TRBD2. J lost 7 bases, V lost 2 bases, and 6 bases had no gene match. The CDR3 runs 16 residues. CDR1 and CDR2 (germline): MNHEY, SMNVEV (reference sequence).

CDR3 region: CALGSPLEQYF. As DNA, the CDR3 is TGTGCCTTAGGGTCCCCTCTAGAGCAGTACTTC. The V and J genes are TRBV10-3 and TRBJ2-7; no definite D call. The germline V gene encodes CDR1 ENHRY and CDR2 SYGVKD. CDR3 length equals 11 residues. V shed 11 bases and J shed 7 bases, with 15 bases lying between them.

On this clone itself: An end of the junction does not agree with germline; a read error may underlie this. The CDR3 bases are TGTGCCAGCAGCTTGTCAGGGGTGGGATCGTGGTTT. Encoded protein: CASSLSGVGSWF. The chain carries TRBV5-6 and TRBJ1-1; D may be TRBD1 (6 bases). Germline assignment: CDR1 SGHDT and CDR2 YYEEEE. The CDR3 spans 12 residues.

The genes are TRBV5-1 and TRBJ2-7, with D perhaps matching TRBD1 (6 bases). Germline-derived CDR1 and CDR2 are SGHRS and YFSETQ. The V end was cut by 0 bases, the J end by 5 bases, with 12 bases between. This CDR3 has 14 amino acids. CDR3 residues: CASSLARGVNEQYF. For the CDR3, the DNA is TGCGCCAGCAGCTTGGCCAGGGGAGTAAACGAGCAGTACTTC.

V is TRBV6-5 and J is TRBJ1-2; tentative D call: TRBD1 (5 bases). Germline V lookup: CDR1 MNHEY, CDR2 SVGAGI. The V end lost 7 bases, the J end lost 5 bases, and 17 bases lay between the germline ends. This CDR3 is 14 amino acids long. CDR3 residues: CASIRTGQGYGYTF. The CDR3, as DNA: TGTGCCAGCATCCGAACGGGGCAGGGTTATGGCTACACCTTC.

This sequence joins TRBV11-2 and TRBJ1-3; D remains ambiguous. Looked up from germline, CDR1 is SGHAT and CDR2 is FQNNGV. Trimming took 5 bases from V and 0 from J, leaving 11 bases between them. CDR3 size: 15 residues. The CDR3 DNA sequence: TGTGCCAGCAGCCTTGGGCAGGCCTCTGGAAACACCATATATTTT. It specifies CASSLGQASGNTIYF.

This rearrangement joins TRBV7-9 to TRBJ1-4, with 7 bases lining up with TRBD1. This CDR3 is 17 amino acids long. Germline loops: CDR1 SEHNR, CDR2 FQNEAQ (reference sequence). J lost 3 bases, V lost 4 bases, and 11 bases had no gene match. DNA for the CDR3: TGTGCCAGCAGCTCAAGACAGGGTTTTTCACCTAATGAAAAACTGTTTTTT. Translation: CASSSRQGFSPNEKLFF.